These 7 T cell receptor beta chains originate from one sample sequenced in a study of blood T cell repertoires in COVID-19. Here immunoSEQ multiplex PCR was the method, and the copy in TCRdb shows in-frame clones only, minus some. The table lists roughly 60,000 clones, approximately 88% of them singletons, with about 3.4% in the top ten. Sequencing was performed on peripheral blood. The receptors were gathered from a man in his fifties with active COVID-19.

The chain recombines TRBV5-1 with TRBJ1-2; the D is unclear. Germline-derived CDR1 and CDR2 are SGHRS and YFSETQ. The V and J ends lost 0 bases and 4 bases respectively, with 7 bases between them. This CDR3 is 13 amino acids long. CDR3 bases: TGCGCCAGCAGCTTGGCAACAGCCTATGGCTACACCTTC. Protein: CASSLATAYGYTF.

This sequence joins TRBV5-5 and TRBJ1-4; TRBD1 is a possible D gene (5 bases). The V and J ends lost 0 bases and 3 bases respectively, with 9 bases between them. From germline, CDR1 is SGHKS and CDR2 YYEKEE (reference sequence). This CDR3 spans 15 amino acids. CDR3 nucleotide sequence: TGTGCCAGCAGCTTGGTGCAGGGCCCTAATGAAAAACTGTTTTTT. Residues: CASSLVQGPNEKLFF. The full variable domain, with the rest looked up from reference TRBV5-5 and TRBJ1-4, is DAGVTQSPTHLIKTRGQQVTLRCSPISGHKSVSWYQQVLGQGPQFIFQYYEKEERGRGNFPDRFSARQFPNYSSELNVNALLLGDSALYLCASSLVQGPNEKLFFGSGTQLSVL.

The chain couples TRBV27 to TRBJ2-1; 8 bases agree with TRBD2. V gave up 3 bases and J gave up 8 bases; unmatched junction bases: 18. Per germline, CDR1 MNHEY and CDR2 SMNVEV (reference sequence). The CDR3 runs 18 residues. The CDR3 region has the DNA TGTGCCAGCAGTTTCCTCGGGGTACGGGGGGGGGAGACGCATGAGCAGTTCTTC. Its protein is CASSFLGVRGGETHEQFF.

V is TRBV5-6 and J is TRBJ1-2; tentatively, D is TRBD1 (6 bases). Trimming pared 7 bases from V and 0 bases from J, leaving 16 bases between. Germline V gene lookup returns CDR1 SGHDT and CDR2 YYEEEE. The CDR3 spans 15 residues. The CDR3, as DNA: TGTGCCAGCCACGAGGGGGGGAACGCTAACTATGGCTACACCTTC. It is translated as CASHEGGNANYGYTF.

The chain recombines TRBV2 with TRBJ1-1, with a possible D match to TRBD1 (6 bases). Germline lookup yields CDR1 SNHLY and CDR2 FYNNEI. Trimming took 8 bases from V and 3 from J, leaving 7 bases between them. CDR3 length: 11 residues. The CDR3 loop reads CASHRDTEAFF. CDR3 nucleotides: TGTGCCAGCCACAGGGACACTGAAGCTTTCTTT.

The rearrangement joins TRBV19 to TRBJ2-1; tentative D call: TRBD2 (6 bases). CDR1 and CDR2 (germline): LNHDA, SQIVND (reference sequence). The V gene lost 6 bases and the J gene lost 3 bases, with 12 bases spanning the gap. The CDR3 is 14 amino acids. CDR3 in DNA: TGTGCCAGTAGCGGACCGGGACTCTACAATGAGCAGTTCTTC. Translation gives CASSGPGLYNEQFF.

This clone was seen a single time. V is TRBV3-1 (or the pseudogene TRBV3-2) and J is TRBJ2-2, with D hard to call. There are 14 residues in the CDR3. CDR1 and CDR2 from the germline V gene are LGHDT and YNNKEL (reference sequence). V lost 1 base and J lost 6, with 9 bases in between. CDR3 sequence reads: CASSQASSPGELFF. CDR3 coding DNA: TGTGCCAGCAGCCAAGCGTCTAGTCCCGGGGAGCTGTTTTTT.